The entry below gives a single T cell receptor (beta chain) sequence along with its context. This entry belongs to a study of CXCR3-negative and CXCR3-positive naive CD8 T cells. UMI-tagged TRB cDNA libraries were built via 5' RACE. TCRdb reanalyzed the 5' RACE reads and collapses them to one entry per CDR3 protein, without DNA. The specimen's table records tens of thousands of distinct CDR3 sequences. The germline gives CDR1 SQVTM, CDR2 ANQGSEA. This CDR3 contains 16 residues. Sequenced material: naive CXCR3- CD8+ T cells from blood. Subset given: CD45RO-CCR7+CD27+CD95- naive CD8+ T cells lacking CXCR3 (TNR3-). This receptor was taken from a human donor in good health. Some clones in this sample may be carry-over from other donors' samples. This sequence joins TRBV29-1 and TRBJ2-1. CDR3 amino acids: CSVEDFRSTAHNEQFF.